A single sample is the source of the 30 T cell receptor beta chains below, sequenced in a study of blood T cell repertoires in COVID-19 (dated by TCRdb to 2020 to 2022). Library construction relied on the immunoSEQ multiplex PCR assay. TCRdb took over this immuneACCESS table, retaining in-frame rearrangements with V and J assigned. Such tables are incomplete; in checked studies, under half of the missing clones stem from an unresolved V gene, and the remainder is unexplained. The sample yields approximately 70,000 clones; more than 65% were counted once. Under 5% of the sample lies in the top ten. Specimen: peripheral blood. Every receptor here comes from a woman in her fifties or sixties with acute or convalescent COVID-19.

V gene TRBV6-5 combines with J gene TRBJ1-2; 9 bases fit TRBD1. The ends lost 7 bases at V and 8 bases at J; junction bases unmatched: 11. The CDR3 contains 14 residues. From germline, CDR1 is MNHEY and CDR2 SVGAGI. As DNA, the CDR3 is TGTGCCAGCACCTACAGGGGGCGCCTCTGGGGCTACACCTTC. It specifies CASTYRGRLWGYTF.

This rearrangement joins TRBV4-1 to TRBJ1-4; TRBD1 might be the D (6 bases). V was trimmed by 0 bases and J by 6 bases, leaving 14 bases between them. CDR3 length: 16 amino acids. Germline-derived CDR1 and CDR2 are MGHRA and YSYEKL. The CDR3: CASSQDRGAGDEKLFF. DNA of the CDR3: TGCGCCAGCAGCCAAGATCGGGGGGCCGGGGATGAAAAACTGTTTTTT.

This clone was seen a few times. The chain couples TRBV2 to TRBJ1-3, with no clear D. The CDR3 has 15 residues. Trimming left V 4 bases short and J 0 bases short, with 10 bases between. Germline V CDR1 and CDR2: SNHLY, FYNNEI. The CDR3 sequence: CASSVWSSSGNTIYF. CDR3 nucleotides: TGTGCCAGCAGTGTTTGGTCCAGCTCTGGAAACACCATATATTTT.

This clone was counted between two and nine times. This chain uses TRBV6-2 or TRBV6-3 with TRBJ1-1; the D gene is possibly TRBD1 (6 bases). Trimming stripped 6 bases from V and 4 bases from J, with 15 bases between. The CDR3 spans 14 residues. Germline CDR1 is MNHEY and CDR2 is SVGEGT. CDR3 loop: CASSFRGWGTEAFF. CDR3 nucleotide sequence: TGTGCCAGCAGCTTCAGGGGTTGGGGCACTGAAGCTTTCTTT.

The chain recombines TRBV11-2 with TRBJ1-1; D might be TRBD1 (5 bases). The length of the CDR3 is 14 residues. Trimming took off 1 base at V and 3 bases at J, with 9 bases between the two ends. The germline V gene has CDR1 SGHAT and CDR2 FQNNGV. CDR3 nucleotide sequence: TGTGCCAGCAGCTTAGTCATAGGGGACACTGAAGCTTTCTTT. Translating it yields CASSLVIGDTEAFF.

This clone was seen just once. The chain combines TRBV2 with TRBJ1-5; 7 nucleotides match TRBD1. Germline V gives CDR1 SNHLY, CDR2 FYNNEI. Trimming removed 3 bases from V and 4 bases from J; junction bases left unmatched: 3. This CDR3 contains 14 residues. CDR3 amino acids: CASSDQGVNQPQHF. The CDR3 bases are TGTGCCAGCAGTGATCAGGGGGTGAATCAGCCCCAGCATTTT.

V is TRBV4-1 and J is TRBJ1-2; possible D gene TRBD1, 5 bases. Germline loops: CDR1 MGHRA, CDR2 YSYEKL. The CDR3 has 13 residues. Trimming pared 3 bases from V and 4 bases from J, leaving 9 bases between. The CDR3 protein is CASSQTESYGYTF. In nucleotides, the CDR3 is TGCGCCAGCAGCCAGACAGAAAGCTATGGCTACACCTTC.

Many counts were recorded for this clone. The rearrangement joins TRBV7-9 to TRBJ1-2, with TRBD1 matching 8 bases. Trimming at V came to 0 bases and at J to 8 bases, leaving 5 bases not matched to a gene. This CDR3 has 14 amino acids. CDR1 and CDR2 from the germline V gene are SEHNR and FQNEAQ (reference sequence). The CDR3 DNA reads as TGTGCCAGCAGCTTAGCCCAGGGGGCGAGAGGCTACACCTTC. It translates to CASSLAQGARGYTF.

The chain recombines TRBV7-9 with TRBJ1-2; tentatively, D is TRBD1 (5 bases). The CDR3 is 16 amino acids. V was cut by 3 bases and J by 6 bases, with 20 bases left in between. CDR1 is SEHNR and CDR2 is FQNEAQ in the germline V gene (reference sequence). This CDR3 is CASSFTVGLRNNGYTF. The CDR3 nucleotides read TGTGCCAGCAGCTTCACCGTGGGACTTAGAAATAATGGCTACACCTTC.

The chain couples TRBV7-9 to TRBJ2-1, with 10 bases that match TRBD2. In germline, CDR1 is SEHNR, CDR2 FQNEAQ (reference sequence). Losses at the gene ends were 4 bases for V and 5 bases for J; bases not matched to a gene: 8. The CDR3 has 16 residues. CDR3 sequence (DNA): TGTGCCAGCAGCTCTGGTGGTCTAGCGGGGGACAATGAGCAGTTCTTC. It codes for CASSSGGLAGDNEQFF. Full variable domain (remainder filled in from reference TRBV7-9 and TRBJ2-1): DTGVSQNPRHKITKRGQNVTFRCDPISEHNRLYWYRQTLGQGPEFLTYFQNEAQLEKSRLLSDRFSAERPKGSFSTLEIQRTEQGDSAMYLCASSSGGLAGDNEQFFGPGTRLTVL.

CDR3 bases: TGCGCCAGCAGTGAGTCGACTAGCGGGGGACTCCATCAGTTCTTC. It specifies CASSESTSGGLHQFF. The chain uses TRBV10-1 and TRBJ2-1; 12 bases map to TRBD2. The CDR3 extends over 15 amino acids. Looked up from germline, CDR1 is WNHNN and CDR2 is SYGVQD (reference sequence). V shed 0 bases, J shed 13 bases, and the junction held 7 bases outside the gene matches.

This clone was counted only a few times. J is TRBJ1-3 and V is TRBV7-9; tentative D call: TRBD1 (6 bases). The CDR3 loop spans 15 amino acids. V dropped 1 base and J dropped 4 bases, with 11 bases sitting between them. Looked up from germline, CDR1 is SEHNR and CDR2 is FQNEAQ (reference sequence). The CDR3 DNA reads TGTGCCAGCAGCTTAGATGGGGGGGCCGGAAACACCATATATTTT. Translating gives CASSLDGGAGNTIYF. Full variable domain (outside the CDR3, taken from reference TRBV7-9 and TRBJ1-3): DTGVSQNPRHKITKRGQNVTFRCDPISEHNRLYWYRQTLGQGPEFLTYFQNEAQLEKSRLLSDRFSAERPKGSFSTLEIQRTEQGDSAMYLCASSLDGGAGNTIYFGEGSWLTVV.

A few counts support this clone. V gene TRBV11-2 combines with J gene TRBJ2-5; possibly TRBD2 for D (7 bases). Germline CDR1 SGHAT, CDR2 FQNNGV. V shed 0 bases and J shed 5 bases, with 10 bases lying between them. This CDR3 contains 14 residues. CDR3 residues: CASSLEGGGETQYF. In nucleotides, the CDR3 is TGTGCCAGCAGCTTAGAAGGGGGAGGGGAGACCCAGTACTTC.

The rearrangement uses TRBV3-1 (or the pseudogene TRBV3-2) and TRBJ1-6; a possible D gene is TRBD1 (5 bases). The germline gives CDR1 LGHDT, CDR2 YNNKEL (reference sequence). V was pared by 1 base and J by 8 bases, with 6 bases between. This CDR3 comprises 13 residues. The CDR3 DNA is TGTGCCAGCAGCCAAGGACAGCATTCACCCCTCCACTTT. Translated: CASSQGQHSPLHF.

This clone was recorded a few times. The chain combines TRBV2 with TRBJ1-4, with D possibly being TRBD1 (5 bases). Germline V gives CDR1 SNHLY, CDR2 FYNNEI. With 5 bases removed from V and 7 bases from J, the gap between germline ends came to 23 bases. The CDR3 spans 17 residues. In DNA form, the CDR3 reads TGTGCCAGCAGTTCTGACAGTTCAATTTCTATGTTTGAAAAACTGTTTTTT. Amino acid sequence: CASSSDSSISMFEKLFF.

The rearrangement links TRBV3-1 (or the pseudogene TRBV3-2) to TRBJ1-2, with D perhaps matching TRBD1 (6 bases). Germline loops: CDR1 LGHDT, CDR2 YNNKEL (reference sequence). Deletions cut 1 base from V and 9 bases from J, with 12 bases between. CDR3 length: 13 amino acids. The CDR3 DNA sequence: TGTGCCAGCAGCCAAGGCCGGGACACCCGCTACACCTTC. This encodes CASSQGRDTRYTF.

The gene calls are TRBV19 and TRBJ1-6; no firm D call. CDR3 length: 14 residues. Germline V gene sequence: CDR1 LNHDA, CDR2 SQIVND (reference sequence). V lost 5 bases and J 11 bases, leaving 16 bases between the germline ends. CDR3 residues: CASSSLSQDPPLHF. For the CDR3, the DNA is TGTGCCAGTAGTTCCTTGTCCCAGGATCCACCCCTCCACTTT.

This chain links TRBV7-3 with TRBJ2-4; a weak D match, TRBD2 (7 bases). The CDR3 is 14 amino acids. Germline V CDR1 and CDR2: SGHTA, FQGTGA. The V end was cut by 4 bases, the J end by 6 bases, with 13 bases between. CDR3 nucleotides: TGTGCCAGCAGCTGGGGGGGCAGCCCAAACATTCAGTACTTC. Its protein is CASSWGGSPNIQYF.

The genes are TRBV2 and TRBJ1-1; a weak D match, TRBD1 (6 bases). V lost 7 bases and J lost 1, with 13 bases in between. CDR1 SNHLY and CDR2 FYNNEI come from the germline V gene. The CDR3 covers 14 residues. The CDR3 loop reads CASTLSGQNTEAFF. The DNA of the CDR3 is TGTGCCAGCACCTTATCGGGACAGAACACTGAAGCTTTCTTT.

This sequence joins TRBV9 and TRBJ2-3; TRBD2 aligns across 8 bases. Germline V lookup: CDR1 SGDLS, CDR2 YYNGEE. The CDR3 totals 17 residues. Trimming removed 1 base from V and 1 base from J; junction bases left unmatched: 8. CDR3 protein: CASSVTPGGRGTDTQYF. The CDR3 nucleotides are TGTGCCAGCAGCGTAACACCGGGGGGGCGGGGCACAGATACGCAGTATTTT. The full variable domain, in which reference TRBV9 and TRBJ2-3 provide the parts outside the CDR3, is DSGVTQTPKHLITATGQRVTLRCSPRSGDLSVYWYQQSLDQGLQFLIQYYNGEERAKGNILERFSAQQFPDLHSELNLSSLELGDSALYFCASSVTPGGRGTDTQYFGPGTRLTVL.

This sequence joins TRBV5-1 and TRBJ2-2, with a weak D call TRBD2 (6 bases). Trimming took 3 bases from V and 4 from J, leaving 16 bases between them. This CDR3 comprises 16 residues. The germline CDR1 and CDR2 sequences are SGHRS and YFSETQ. The CDR3 sequence: CASSSGGTPGTGELFF. The CDR3 DNA is TGCGCCAGCAGCTCCGGCGGGACCCCCGGCACCGGGGAGCTGTTTTTT.

The chain joins TRBV3-1 (or the pseudogene TRBV3-2) to TRBJ1-5; no reliable D call. This CDR3 has 15 amino acids. Germline CDR1 and CDR2: LGHDT and YNNKEL (reference sequence). V lost 4 bases to trimming and J lost 0 bases, with 10 bases between them. The CDR3 spells CASSLRSLSNQPQHF. The CDR3 DNA follows: TGTGCCAGCAGCCTCAGGTCCCTTAGCAATCAGCCCCAGCATTTT.

DNA for the CDR3: TGTGCCAGTAGTATTGTGACGCCGGGGAATCAGCCCCAGCATTTT. Its protein product is CASSIVTPGNQPQHF. This chain connects TRBV19 to TRBJ1-5; D gene unclear. CDR3 length: 15 amino acids. Germline V gene data show CDR1 as LNHDA and CDR2 as SQIVND (reference sequence). Trimming cost V 3 bases and J 4 bases, with 13 bases left between them.

The chain combines TRBV4-2 with TRBJ2-3, with 7 bases matching TRBD2. The CDR3 totals 15 residues. Germline CDR1 is LGHNA and CDR2 is YNFKEQ. The J segment lost 4 bases and the V segment lost 1 base, leaving 5 bases of the junction unmatched. The CDR3 DNA reads as TGTGCCAGCAGCCAAGGTGGGGGGGAAGCAGATACGCAGTATTTT. This translates into CASSQGGGEADTQYF.

This chain joins TRBV7-9 and TRBJ1-1, with D perhaps TRBD1 (6 bases). There are 14 residues in the CDR3. The V end lost 4 bases, the J end lost 3 bases, and 12 bases lay between the germline ends. Germline CDR1 is SEHNR and CDR2 is FQNEAQ (reference sequence). The CDR3 DNA is TGTGCCAGCAGCTCGGGGGGCAGGGACACTGAAGCTTTCTTT. It specifies CASSSGGRDTEAFF.

The CDR3 sequence is CASSLTGASARYGYTF. Written as DNA, the CDR3 is TGTGCCAGCAGCTTGACAGGAGCTTCAGCTAGATATGGCTACACCTTC. This rearrangement joins TRBV5-5 to TRBJ1-2, with a possible D match to TRBD1 (5 bases). Trimming took 1 base from V and 5 from J, leaving 18 bases between them. Germline assignment: CDR1 SGHKS and CDR2 YYEKEE (reference sequence). The CDR3 runs 16 residues.

This clone showed up just a few times. V is TRBV19 and J is TRBJ1-3, with a tentative D call TRBD1 (6 bases). V lost 3 bases and J 4 bases, leaving 7 bases between the germline ends. Germline CDR1 and CDR2: LNHDA and SQIVND (reference sequence). The CDR3 runs to 13 residues. The DNA for the CDR3 is TGTGCCAGTAGTATGGACAGAGGAAACACCATATATTTT. Amino acid sequence: CASSMDRGNTIYF.

J is TRBJ2-7 and V is TRBV18, with 10 bases fitting TRBD1. The CDR3 has 13 amino acids. Germline CDR1 is KGHSH and CDR2 is LQKENI. With V trimmed by 5 bases and J by 3 bases, 1 base remained unmatched. CDR3 loop: CASSGTGDYEQYF. The CDR3, as DNA: TGTGCCAGCTCAGGGACAGGGGACTACGAGCAGTACTTC.

The chain recombines TRBV4-1 with TRBJ1-5, with D possibly being TRBD1 (6 bases). The CDR3 runs 15 residues. The V gene lost 0 bases and the J gene lost 9 bases, with 15 bases spanning the gap. Germline V CDR1 and CDR2: MGHRA, YSYEKL. Here the CDR3 DNA reads TGCGCCAGCAGCCAAGAGGGGGCGGATTTCAGGCCCCAGCATTTT. Amino acid sequence: CASSQEGADFRPQHF.

The chain uses TRBV11-2 and TRBJ2-3; maybe TRBD2 (7 bases). Germline CDR1 is SGHAT and CDR2 is FQNNGV. The CDR3 is 16 amino acids. The V end lost 1 base, the J end lost 9 bases, and 20 bases lay between the germline ends. CDR3 region: CASSLGGGGHWQTQYF. As DNA, the CDR3 is TGTGCCAGCAGCTTAGGTGGGGGGGGCCACTGGCAGACGCAGTATTTT.